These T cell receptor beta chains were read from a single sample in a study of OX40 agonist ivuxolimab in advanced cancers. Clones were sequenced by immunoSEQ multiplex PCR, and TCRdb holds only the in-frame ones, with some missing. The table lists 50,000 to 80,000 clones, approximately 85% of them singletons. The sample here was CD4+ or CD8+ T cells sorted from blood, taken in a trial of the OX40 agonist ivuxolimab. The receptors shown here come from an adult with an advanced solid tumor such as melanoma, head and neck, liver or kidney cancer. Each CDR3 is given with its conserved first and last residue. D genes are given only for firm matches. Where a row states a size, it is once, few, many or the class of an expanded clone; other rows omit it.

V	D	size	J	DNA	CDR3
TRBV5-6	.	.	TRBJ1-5	TGTGCCAGCAGCCCGGACCGGGTGGGGGGCAATCAGCCCCAGCATTTT	CASSPDRVGGNQPQHF
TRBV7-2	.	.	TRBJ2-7	TGTGCCAGCAGCTTAGCCGGACGAGAGAGGGGAAGCTACGAGCAGTACTTC	CASSLAGRERGSYEQYF
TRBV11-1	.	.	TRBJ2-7	TGTGCCAGCAGCCCAGACAGCTACGAGCAGTACTTC	CASSPDSYEQYF
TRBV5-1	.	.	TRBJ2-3	TGCGCCAGCAGCTTGACAGAAAACACAGATACGCAGTATTTT	CASSLTENTDTQYF
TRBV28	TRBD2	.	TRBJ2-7	TGTGCCAGCAGAGTAGCGGGAGGGAGCTCCTACGAGCAGTACTTC	CASRVAGGSSYEQYF
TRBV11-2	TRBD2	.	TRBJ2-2	TGTGCCAGCAGCTTCGGACTAGCGGGGGTTTCCGGGGAGCTGTTTTTT	CASSFGLAGVSGELFF
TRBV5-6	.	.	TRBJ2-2	TGTGCCAGCAGCTTGATGGGGTCTAACACCGGGGAGCTGTTTTTT	CASSLMGSNTGELFF
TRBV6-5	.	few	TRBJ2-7	TGTGCCAGCAGTTACTCGCCGCAAGGGGGCTACGAGCAGTACTTC	CASSYSPQGGYEQYF
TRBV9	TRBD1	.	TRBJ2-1	TGTGCCAGCAGCGTAACAGACAGGGTCTACAATGAGCAGTTCTTC	CASSVTDRVYNEQFF
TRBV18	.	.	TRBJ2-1	TGTGCCAGCTCACGAGTGCCCGGGGGACAATCGGAGCAGTTCTTC	CASSRVPGGQSEQFF
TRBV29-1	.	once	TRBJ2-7	TGCAGCGTTGTAGCGCGCGAGGACGGAATGTCCTACGAGCAGTACTTC	CSVVAREDGMSYEQYF
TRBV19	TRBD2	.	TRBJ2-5	TGTGCCAGTAGTGCGTTAGCGGGGGGCCCTGCCGAGACCCAGTACTTC	CASSALAGGPAETQYF
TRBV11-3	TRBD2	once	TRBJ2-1	TGTGCCAGCACCTTTGGGGTTGGGAGCGGGAGGGGAACCTACAATGAGCAGTTCTTC	CASTFGVGSGRGTYNEQFF
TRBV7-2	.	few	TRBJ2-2	TGTGCCAGCAGCTTATACGGCGGGACGGCGAACACCGGGGAGCTGTTTTTT	CASSLYGGTANTGELFF
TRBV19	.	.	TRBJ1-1	TGTGCCAGTAGTAGCGGAGTCACTGAAGCTTTCTTT	CASSSGVTEAFF
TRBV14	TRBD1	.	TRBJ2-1	TGTGCCAGCAGCCAGCTTTCAGGGACAGAAAACAATGAGCAGTTCTTC	CASSQLSGTENNEQFF
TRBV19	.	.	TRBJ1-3	TGTGCCAGTAGTATAGAAGGTGGGTCTGGAAACACCATATATTTT	CASSIEGGSGNTIYF
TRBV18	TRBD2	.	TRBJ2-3	TGTGCCAGCTCACTCGGACTAGCGGGATTGTTCACAGATACGCAGTATTTT	CASSLGLAGLFTDTQYF
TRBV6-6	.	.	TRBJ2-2	TGTGCCAGCAGTCCCCCCAACACCGGGGAGCTGTTTTTT	CASSPPNTGELFF
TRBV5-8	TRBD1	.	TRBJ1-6	TGTGCCAGCAGCTTGTTAAATCGGGGGACAGCATTCTCACCCCTCCACTTT	CASSLLNRGTAFSPLHF
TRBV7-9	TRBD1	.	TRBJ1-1	TGTGCCAGCAGCTCAGGGGGACGAAGGGGCACTGAAGCTTTCTTT	CASSSGGRRGTEAFF
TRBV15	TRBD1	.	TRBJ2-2	TGTGCCACCAGCAGAGATCCGGGGACAGGGTTGACCGGGGAGCTGTTTTTT	CATSRDPGTGLTGELFF
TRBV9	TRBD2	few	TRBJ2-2	TGTGCCAGCAGCGAGACGACTAGCCCTCACACCGGGGAGCTGTTTTTT	CASSETTSPHTGELFF
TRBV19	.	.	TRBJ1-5	TGTGCCAGTACAGGAGGGCGGGCCAGAAATCAGCCCCAGCATTTT	CASTGGRARNQPQHF
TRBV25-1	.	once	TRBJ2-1	TGTGCCAGCAGTGATTGGGATGAGCAGTTCTTC	CASSDWDEQFF
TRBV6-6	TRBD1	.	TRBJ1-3	TGTGCCAGCAGCCGTGACAGGGCCAACTCTGGAAACACCATATATTTT	CASSRDRANSGNTIYF
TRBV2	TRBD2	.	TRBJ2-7	TGTGCCAGCAGTCCGGGACTAGCTCTCCACGAGCAGTACTTC	CASSPGLALHEQYF